These T cell receptor beta chains were read from a single sample in a study of blood T cell repertoires in COVID-19. Clones were read by immunoSEQ multiplex PCR, and TCRdb kept only the in-frame ones, dropping some. The sample contains under 300,000 clones, around 84% of which appear only once. The sequenced material came from peripheral blood. These receptors were obtained from a human donor with COVID-19, enrolled during active disease. The donor label of this sample is uncertain. Both conserved end residues are part of each CDR3. The D gene is left open where the match is weak. The size of a clone is reported for some rows only, either as once, few or many, or as a class for expanded clones.

TRBJ2-2 | . | TRBV19 | . | CASSRGGANTGELFF | TGTGCCAGTAGTAGGGGGGGCGCGAACACCGGGGAGCTGTTTTTT
TRBJ2-1 | . | TRBV5-4 | . | CASSSQLREYNEQFF | TGTGCCAGCAGCTCCCAACTACGAGAGTACAATGAGCAGTTCTTC
TRBJ2-2 | . | TRBV23-1 | TRBD2 | CASSQSPASGRAKGELFF | TGCGCCAGCAGTCAATCCCCCGCTAGCGGGAGGGCCAAAGGGGAGCTGTTTTTT
TRBJ2-1 | many | TRBV7-6 | TRBD2 | CASSLAWRGNRRSYNEQFF | TGTGCCAGCAGCTTAGCGTGGCGGGGGAACCGTCGCTCCTACAATGAGCAGTTCTTC
TRBJ2-1 | . | TRBV19 | . | CASSMAMEEDEQFF | TGTGCCAGTAGTATGGCTATGGAGGAGGATGAGCAGTTCTTC
TRBJ2-5 | few | TRBV6-1 | . | CASSELRGRGETQYF | TGTGCCAGCAGTGAACTTCGAGGGAGGGGGGAGACCCAGTACTTC
TRBJ1-1 | . | TRBV25-1 | . | CASSGGGPLNTEAFF | TGTGCCAGCAGTGGGGGGGGACCGCTGAACACTGAAGCTTTCTTT
TRBJ1-1 | . | TRBV5-1 | . | CASSKDMESTEAFF | TGCGCCAGCAGCAAGGACATGGAGAGCACTGAAGCTTTCTTT
TRBJ2-1 | . | TRBV28 | TRBD2 | CASSFPRLAGGAYNEQFF | TGTGCCAGCAGTTTTCCACGACTAGCGGGGGGGGCGTACAATGAGCAGTTCTTC
TRBJ2-7 | . | TRBV5-4 | . | CASSPYSGGPYEQYF | TGTGCCAGCAGCCCGTACTCTGGAGGGCCCTACGAGCAGTACTTC
TRBJ1-2 | . | TRBV29-1 | . | CSVLEGGNYGYTF | TGCAGCGTTCTTGAGGGGGGGAACTATGGCTACACCTTC
TRBJ2-3 | . | TRBV29-1 | TRBD2 | CSDDGGAQTDTQYF | TGCAGCGACGACGGGGGGGCCCAAACAGATACGCAGTATTTT
TRBJ1-4 | once | TRBV5-4 | . | CASSPGIGNEKLFF | TGTGCCAGCAGCCCCGGGATCGGTAATGAAAAACTGTTTTTT
TRBJ2-6 | . | TRBV18 | TRBD2 | CASSLEAGGTGNSGANVLTF | TGTGCCAGCTCACTGGAGGCGGGAGGTACGGGGAACTCTGGGGCCAACGTCCTGACTTTC
TRBJ2-2 | . | TRBV18 | TRBD2 | CASSPLVAGGTGELFF | TGTGCCAGCTCACCACTCGTAGCGGGAGGTACCGGGGAGCTGTTTTTT
TRBJ1-1 | . | TRBV19 | . | CASSLGGNTEAFF | TGTGCCAGTAGTCTTGGAGGGAACACTGAAGCTTTCTTT
TRBJ1-1 | . | TRBV11-2 | . | CASSFGQYGTEAFF | TGTGCCAGCAGCTTTGGACAGTATGGAACTGAAGCTTTCTTT